The rows below give T cell receptor beta chains drawn from one sample of a study of T cell repertoires in cytomegalovirus infection. TCRdb independently ran MiXCR on the reads; one entry per CDR3 protein. Of 450,000 to 550,000 distinct CDR3 sequences in the sample, about two fifths were seen once. The antigens of these receptors remain unknown. The sample here was cultured PBMCs, taken from culture after CMV antigen stimulation. Receptors originate from a human donor in good health (CMV status not recorded). Some clones in this sample may be carry-over from other donors' samples. Both conserved end residues are part of each CDR3. A D gene is named only where the DNA matches it firmly. Rows give clone size only sometimes, using once, few, many, or a class for an expanded clone.

D gene	J gene	V gene	clone size	CDR3 DNA	CDR3 protein
-	TRBJ1-6	TRBV7-2	-	TGTGCCAGCAGCTCCCAAGGGGACGGGGGCGCCAGCTCCTATAATTCACCCCTCCACTTT	CASSSQGDGGASSYNSPLHF
TRBD2	TRBJ2-3	TRBV29-1	-	TGCAGCGTTGACGGTCTTGGGAGGGCAGATACGCAGTATTTT	CSVDGLGRADTQYF
-	TRBJ1-2	TRBV2	few	TGTGCCAGCAGTGAAGCGGGGACCGGAGGGGGCTATGGCTACACCTTC	CASSEAGTGGGYGYTF
-	TRBJ1-1	TRBV4-2	-	TGTGCCAGCAGCCAAGATTCAGGGCAGGACCCCACTGAAGCTTTCTTT	CASSQDSGQDPTEAFF
-	TRBJ2-7	TRBV7-8	few	TGTGCCAGCACCGTGGGGGGCGGGAGCTACGAGCAGTACTTC	CASTVGGGSYEQYF
-	TRBJ2-2	TRBV7-9	few	TGTGCCAGCAGCGATACAGGGTCACGAAAAGCGAACACCGGGGAGCTGTTTTTT	CASSDTGSRKANTGELFF
-	TRBJ2-1	TRBV7-8	few	TGTGCCAGCAGCCCGGGCCGGAAATATGAGCAGTTCTTC	CASSPGRKYEQFF
TRBD2	TRBJ2-3	TRBV7-2	-	TGTGCCAGCAGCCCCGCGGCCCCCGGCGGGAGGAGGGGTACGCAGTATTTT	CASSPAAPGGRRGTQYF
TRBD1	TRBJ2-2	TRBV7-9	-	TGTGCCAGCAGCCCACCCTGGGACAGGGATGGGAACACCGGGGAGCTGTTTTTT	CASSPPWDRDGNTGELFF
-	TRBJ1-1	TRBV7-2	-	TGTGCCAGCAGCTTCTTCAACAGGAACATGAACACTGAAGCTTTCTTT	CASSFFNRNMNTEAFF
-	TRBJ2-1	TRBV5-6	few	TGTGCCAGCAGCTTGCCAGCGAGCTCCTACAATGAGCAGTTCTTC	CASSLPASSYNEQFF
-	TRBJ1-2	TRBV20-1	few	TGCAGTGCTACACGTATGGGGTGGGGCTATGGCTACACCTTC	CSATRMGWGYGYTF
TRBD2	TRBJ2-5	TRBV7-8	-	TGTATCCTTGGCGGGGGGTCCCAAGAGACCCAGTACTTC	CILGGGSQETQYF
-	TRBJ2-6	TRBV7-9	few	TGTGCCAGCAGCCGGGGGGCAGGGGCGGTCTCTGGGGCCAACGTCCTGACTTTC	CASSRGAGAVSGANVLTF
-	TRBJ1-2	TRBV12-3/TRBV12-4	-	TGTGCCAGCAGTTTACGGGGGGCGTTCGGTGGCTACACCTTC	CASSLRGAFGGYTF
-	TRBJ2-1	TRBV7-9	-	TGTGCCAGCTCCGAAACGTTAGGGGCCAATGAGCAGTTCTTC	CASSETLGANEQFF
-	TRBJ2-2	TRBV18	-	TGTGCCAGCTCACCAGGGGGCCTGAGCACCGGGGAGCTGTTTTTT	CASSPGGLSTGELFF
-	TRBJ2-5	TRBV27	once	TGTGCCAGCAGCCACCAAGGGGGGCCCCGAGAGACCCAGTACTTC	CASSHQGGPRETQYF
-	TRBJ2-5	TRBV7-2	few	TGTGCCAGCAGCCCAATGGGGGCGAGGGAGACCCAGTACTTC	CASSPMGARETQYF
TRBD2	TRBJ2-3	TRBV7-6	few	TGTGCCAGCAGCTCGCCGGCGGATGGTAGCGGGGGTGGAGATACGCAGTATTTT	CASSSPADGSGGGDTQYF
TRBD1	TRBJ2-1	TRBV4-1	-	TGCGCCAGCAGCCAACCGGGACAGGGGAATGAGCAGTTCTTC	CASSQPGQGNEQFF
TRBD1	TRBJ2-7	TRBV7-2	-	TGTGCCAGCAGCTACAGGGGGACCTACGAGCAGTACTTC	CASSYRGTYEQYF
TRBD2	TRBJ2-1	TRBV3-1	-	TGTGCCAGCAGCCAAGGGCTAGCGGGATATGAGCAGTTCTTC	CASSQGLAGYEQFF
-	TRBJ1-4	TRBV15	-	TGTGCCACCAGCAGAGCCAGGTTACTTGGGGAAAAACTGTTTTTT	CATSRARLLGEKLFF
TRBD1	TRBJ1-2	TRBV5-4	-	TGTGCCAGCAGCTCCTACAGGGGTGATAAGACAGGCTACACCTTC	CASSSYRGDKTGYTF
-	TRBJ2-1	TRBV24-1	-	TGTGCCACCAGTGCTCAGGTCAATGAGCAGTTCTTC	CATSAQVNEQFF
-	TRBJ2-3	TRBV6-6	-	TGTGCCAGCAGTTACAGGGGGAGGGCCGCAGATACGCAGTATTTT	CASSYRGRAADTQYF
-	TRBJ2-5	TRBV14	-	TGTGCCAGCAGCCAAGAGCCACGAGGAACCCAGTACTTC	CASSQEPRGTQYF
-	TRBJ1-5	TRBV7-2	few	TGTGCCAGCAGCTTAAGCCCGGGCGAGCCCCAGCATTTT	CASSLSPGEPQHF
TRBD2	TRBJ2-7	TRBV4-1	few	TGCGCCAGCAGCCAAGAACTAGCGGGGGGGCTTGGGCAGTACTTC	CASSQELAGGLGQYF
-	TRBJ2-2	TRBV7-6	-	TGTGCCGCGCAAGGGACGTCAAGGGGGGAGCTGTTTTTT	CAAQGTSRGELFF
-	TRBJ2-7	TRBV7-8	few	TGTGCCAGCAGCCCCCCCGGGGGGCCCAACGAGCAGTACTTC	CASSPPGGPNEQYF
TRBD2	TRBJ2-3	TRBV7-1	-	TGTGCCAGCAGCTCCCCTAGCTTTCGGGGGAGGGCCGCAGATACGCAGTATTTT	CASSSPSFRGRAADTQYF
TRBD1	TRBJ1-5	TRBV11-2	-	TGTGCCAGCAGCTTGACAGGGGGGAACGCCTACGCTAACCAGCATTTT	CASSLTGGNAYANQHF
-	TRBJ1-2	TRBV2	-	TGTGCCACAACTACCGGGACCCCGGAGCGTGGCTACACCTTC	CATTTGTPERGYTF
-	TRBJ2-5	TRBV7-2	many	TGTGCCAGCAGCTTTCGGGATTTGTTCGAGACCCAGTACTTC	CASSFRDLFETQYF
TRBD2	TRBJ2-7	TRBV6-1	-	TGTGCCAGCACCAGACTAGCGGGGAGCTCCTACGAGCAGTACTTC	CASTRLAGSSYEQYF